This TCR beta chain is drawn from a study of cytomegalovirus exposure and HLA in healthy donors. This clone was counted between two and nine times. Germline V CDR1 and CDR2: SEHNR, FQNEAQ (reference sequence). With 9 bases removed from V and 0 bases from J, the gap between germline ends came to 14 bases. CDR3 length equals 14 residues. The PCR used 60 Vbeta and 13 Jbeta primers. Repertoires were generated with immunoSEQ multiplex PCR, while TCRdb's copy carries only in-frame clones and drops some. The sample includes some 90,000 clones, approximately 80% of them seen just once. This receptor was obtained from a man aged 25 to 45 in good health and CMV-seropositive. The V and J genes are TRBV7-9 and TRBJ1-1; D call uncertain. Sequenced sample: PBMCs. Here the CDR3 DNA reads TGTGCCAGTGGAGAGGGAGGGTTGAACACTGAAGCTTTCTTT. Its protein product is CASGEGGLNTEAFF.